This T cell receptor beta chain stems from a study of blood T cell repertoires in COVID-19. Study-level background: The cDNA or gDNA used as material had been derived from T cells, B-cell-depleted T cells, or PBMCs.

Original processing methods: Estimates of nucleated cell counts were drawn from the amplification of reference gene primers. Measured with immunoSEQ multiplex PCR; TCRdb has only the in-frame clones, and not every one. That table furnishes V, J and clone size, whereas the DNA furnished D and trimming. The sample consists of a few hundred thousand clones, roughly 90% of them appearing once. Germline V gene sequence: CDR1 KGHSH, CDR2 LQKENI. The junction had 4 bases not matched to a gene; V was cut back by 3 bases and J by 2 bases. CDR3 length: 14 amino acids. With respect to this clone: Other DNA sequences in this specimen translate into the identical CDR3.

The sequence was collected from a woman in her 30s with COVID-19, enrolled during active disease. Specimen: peripheral blood. The chain employs TRBV18 and TRBJ2-7, with 7 bases aligning to TRBD2. This chain's CDR3 is CASSPGGGPYEQYF. In DNA form, the CDR3 reads TGTGCCAGCTCACCGGGCGGGGGACCCTACGAGCAGTACTTC.